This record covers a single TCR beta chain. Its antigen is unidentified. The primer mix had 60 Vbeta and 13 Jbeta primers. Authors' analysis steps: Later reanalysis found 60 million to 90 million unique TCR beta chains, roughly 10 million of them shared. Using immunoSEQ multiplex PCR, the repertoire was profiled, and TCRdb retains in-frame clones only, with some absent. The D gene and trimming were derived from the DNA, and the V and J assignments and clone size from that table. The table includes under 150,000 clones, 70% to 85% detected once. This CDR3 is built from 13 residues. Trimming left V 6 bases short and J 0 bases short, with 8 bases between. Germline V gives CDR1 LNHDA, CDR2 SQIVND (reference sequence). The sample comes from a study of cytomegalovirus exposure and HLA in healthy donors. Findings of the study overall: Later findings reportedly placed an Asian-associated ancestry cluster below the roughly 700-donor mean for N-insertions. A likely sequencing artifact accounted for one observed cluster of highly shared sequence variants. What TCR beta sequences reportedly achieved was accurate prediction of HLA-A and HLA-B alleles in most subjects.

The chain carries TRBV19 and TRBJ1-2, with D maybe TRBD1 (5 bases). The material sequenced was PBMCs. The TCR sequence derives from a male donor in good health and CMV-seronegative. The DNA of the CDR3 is TGTGCCAGTAGACAGGCCCCTAACTATGGCTACACCTTC. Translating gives CASRQAPNYGYTF.